This T cell receptor (beta chain) was observed in a study of early T cells in non-severe SARS-CoV-2 infection. The CDR3 runs to 14 residues. TCRdb independently ran MiXCR on the 5' RACE reads; one entry per CDR3 protein. In the table there are 40,000 to 55,000 distinct CDR3 sequences, about 23% of which are singletons. This TCR came from an adult who was a healthcare worker with PCR-confirmed SARS-CoV-2 infection or an uninfected control (not recorded which). The V call is TRBV21-1, the J call TRBJ1-3. TRBV21-1 is noted as a pseudogene. The sequencing used whole blood, collected at baseline. CDR3 loop: CASSKAWTLNTIYF. CDR3 in DNA: TGTGCCAGCAGCAAAGCCTGGACCCTAAACACCATATATTTT.